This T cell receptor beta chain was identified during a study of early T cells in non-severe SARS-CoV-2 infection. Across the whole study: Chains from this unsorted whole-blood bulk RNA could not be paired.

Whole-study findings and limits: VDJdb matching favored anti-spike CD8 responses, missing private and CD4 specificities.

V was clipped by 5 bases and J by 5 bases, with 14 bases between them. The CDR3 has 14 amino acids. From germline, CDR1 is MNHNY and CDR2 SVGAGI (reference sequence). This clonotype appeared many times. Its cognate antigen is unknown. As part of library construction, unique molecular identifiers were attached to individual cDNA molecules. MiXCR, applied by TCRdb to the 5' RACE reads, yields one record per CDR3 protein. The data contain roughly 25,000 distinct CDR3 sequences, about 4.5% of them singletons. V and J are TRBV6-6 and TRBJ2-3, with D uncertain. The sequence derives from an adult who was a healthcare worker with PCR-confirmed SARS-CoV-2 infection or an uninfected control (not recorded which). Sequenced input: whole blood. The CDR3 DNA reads TGTGCCAGCAGTCTCTCACTAAACAGAGATACGCAGTATTTT. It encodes CASSLSLNRDTQYF.